The clone carrying this T cell receptor beta chain appeared a few times. Antigen unknown. This specimen comes from a study of beta chain features in type 1 diabetes. Expressed TCRB transcripts got sequenced, as all isolated RNA was reverse transcribed. The average read count of naive, central memory and regulatory T cell samples was approximately 4 million. Produced via immunoSEQ multiplex PCR; TCRdb's table is partial and in-frame only. Among 300,000 to 450,000 clones, 9.6% were seen once, and the ten largest hold approximately 0.55%. One heparinised blood draw averaging around 0.12 L was given by each donor. Whole-study findings and limits: TCRB CDR3s were moderately but significantly shorter in Type 1 diabetes patients in all four CD4+ subsets. The study found fewer insertions and more deletions at VDJ junctions in type 1 diabetes patients. Possibly, sequencing cDNA over-represented cells that had high TCR expression levels.

Per the germline V gene, CDR1 is SGHAT and CDR2 is FQNNGV. The CDR3 totals 13 residues. Trimming took 5 bases from V and 0 from J, leaving 5 bases between them. The material sequenced was central memory CD4+ T cells from blood. The V and J genes are TRBV11-2 and TRBJ1-5, with unresolved D. The sequence derives from a man aged 30 to 45 with type 1 diabetes. CDR3 protein: CASSPYSNQPQHF. The DNA of the CDR3 is TGTGCCAGCAGCCCTTATAGCAATCAGCCCCAGCATTTT.